Each of the 10 T cell receptor beta chains below was sequenced from the same sample in a study of cytomegalovirus exposure and HLA in healthy donors. A multiplex PCR was run with 60 Vbeta primers and 13 Jbeta primers. Generated by immunoSEQ multiplex PCR, the TCRdb table keeps only in-frame clones and is missing some. The sample includes about 120,000 clones, under 90% of them seen just once. The material sequenced was PBMCs. These receptors were collected from a woman aged 25 to 39 in good health and CMV-seronegative.

J is TRBJ2-7 and V is TRBV30, with unresolved D. Looked up from germline, CDR1 is GTSNPN and CDR2 is SVGIG (reference sequence). Trimming shortened V by 0 bases and J by 1 base, and 10 bases separated the two germline ends. This CDR3 has 14 residues. The CDR3 DNA is TGTGCCTGGAGTGTACTGGGCCCGTCCTACGAGCAGTACTTC. Residues: CAWSVLGPSYEQYF.

This clone showed up just a few times. The DNA of the CDR3 is TGTGCCAGCAGCGTAGCCAGCGGGAGTGGCACCGGGGAGCTGTTTTTT. This codes for CASSVASGSGTGELFF. The chain has TRBV9 and TRBJ2-2; 8 bases are a match to TRBD2. Germline CDR1 and CDR2: SGDLS and YYNGEE. CDR3 size: 16 residues. The trim removed 0 bases at V and 4 bases at J, leaving 5 bases unmatched.

This sequence joins TRBV27 and TRBJ2-7, with 11 bases lining up with TRBD2. Looked up from germline, CDR1 is MNHEY and CDR2 is SMNVEV (reference sequence). With V trimmed by 3 bases and J by 3 bases, 10 bases remained unmatched. This CDR3 spans 17 amino acids. The CDR3 DNA reads as TGTGCCAGCAGTTTGACCCCTAGCGGGAGGCCAGGCTACGAGCAGTACTTC. Its translation is CASSLTPSGRPGYEQYF.

The chain recombines TRBV7-8 with TRBJ2-5; D remains ambiguous. Germline V gene sequence: CDR1 SGHVS, CDR2 FQNEAQ. The CDR3 is made up of 13 amino acids. Trimming removed 4 bases at V and 7 bases at J, with 13 bases between. The CDR3 DNA follows: TGTGCCAGCAGCTCCCCGGTTCTCCGGACCCAGTACTTC. Translating it yields CASSSPVLRTQYF. The full variable domain, completed using reference TRBV7-8 and TRBJ2-5, is GAGVSQSPRYKVAKRGQDVALRCDPISGHVSLFWYQQALGQGPEFLTYFQNEAQLDKSGLPSDRFFAERPEGSVSTLKIQRTQQEDSAVYLCASSSPVLRTQYFGPGTRLLVL.

The genes are TRBV5-1 and TRBJ2-5; 8 bases are shared with TRBD1. Trimming cost V 4 bases and J 5 bases; bases outside gene matches: 7. CDR3 length: 14 residues. Germline V gives CDR1 SGHRS, CDR2 YFSETQ. The CDR3 protein is CASSTGQAGETQYF. Here the CDR3 DNA reads TGCGCCAGCAGCACGGGACAGGCTGGGGAGACCCAGTACTTC.

The rearrangement links TRBV29-1 to TRBJ2-3, with D possibly matching TRBD2 (5 bases). The CDR3 loop spans 13 amino acids. The V and J ends lost 4 bases and 7 bases respectively, with 15 bases between them. Germline lookup yields CDR1 SQVTM and CDR2 ANQGSEA. DNA of the CDR3: TGCAGCGTTGGCTCAGAGGGAACAAATACGCAGTATTTT. It translates to CSVGSEGTNTQYF.

The CDR3 sequence: CASSPTDSSGNTIYF. The CDR3 nucleotides read TGTGCCAGCAGCCCGACGGACAGCTCTGGAAACACCATATATTTT. The V call is TRBV7-8, the J call TRBJ1-3; D is possibly TRBD1 (6 bases). V was trimmed by 5 bases and J by 0 bases, leaving 11 bases between them. This CDR3 is 15 amino acids long. CDR1 is SGHVS and CDR2 is FQNEAQ in the germline V gene.

The chain carries TRBV2 and TRBJ1-2; D is ambiguous. V shed 5 bases and J shed 8 bases, with 15 bases lying between them. This CDR3 is 13 amino acids long. Germline V lookup: CDR1 SNHLY, CDR2 FYNNEI. Here the CDR3 reads CASSLSDGRGYTF. In DNA form, the CDR3 reads TGTGCCAGCAGTCTCTCAGACGGGAGGGGCTACACCTTC. Drawing the rest from reference TRBV2 and TRBJ1-2, the complete variable domain is EPEVTQTPSHQVTQMGQEVILRCVPISNHLYFYWYRQILGQKVEFLVSFYNNEISEKSEIFDDQFSVERPDGSNFTLKIRSTKLEDSAMYFCASSLSDGRGYTFGSGTRLTVV.

The genes are TRBV7-2 and TRBJ2-1, with D tentatively TRBD2 (6 bases). The CDR3 covers 15 residues. Germline CDR1 SGHTA, CDR2 FQGNSA. Trimming left V 0 bases short and J 8 bases short, with 14 bases between. As DNA, the CDR3 is TGTGCCAGCAGCTTAGCGGGAGGAGGCTGGGATGAGCAGTTCTTC. It yields the protein CASSLAGGGWDEQFF.

This rearrangement joins TRBV4-2 to TRBJ1-2, with TRBD1 as a possible D gene (6 bases). Germline assignment: CDR1 LGHNA and CDR2 YNFKEQ. V dropped 0 bases and J dropped 2 bases, with 16 bases sitting between them. This CDR3 comprises 17 residues. The CDR3 here is CASSQDHQGTGNYGYTF. In DNA form, the CDR3 reads TGTGCCAGCAGCCAAGATCATCAGGGGACGGGAAACTATGGCTACACCTTC.